This TCR beta chain comes out of a study of blood T cell repertoires in COVID-19. The CDR3 spans 18 residues. Using immunoSEQ multiplex PCR, the repertoire was profiled, and TCRdb retains in-frame clones only, with some absent. The data hold 100,000 to 150,000 clones, with approximately 81% observed a single time. This clone showed up just once. The clonotype comes from a woman in her fifties or sixties with acute or convalescent COVID-19. The chain employs TRBV21-1 and TRBJ1-1; the table assigns TRBD1, which was not confirmed against the DNA. TRBV21-1 is a pseudogene segment. Sequencing used peripheral blood. In nucleotides, the CDR3 is TGTGCCAGCAGCAAAGGTAGGGACAGGGGGCTTCATACCACTGAAGCTTTCTTT. This codes for CASSKGRDRGLHTTEAFF.